What follows describes a single TCR beta chain. Its antigen is currently unknown. This sample was included in a study of Graves' ophthalmopathy and Graves' hyperthyroidism. Study-wide background: Samples of peripheral blood were obtained at initial diagnosis, prior to treatment of any kind.

Broader study findings: Ophthalmopathy progression predictions by the model showed 72% to 80% specificity and 70.59% sensitivity.

Amplification from RNA transcripts yielded the TCR beta CDR3 regions. Second-round multiplex PCR followed a first-round RT-PCR using HTBI primers. TCRdb passed the multiplex PCR reads through MiXCR, listing each CDR3 protein once. Seen here are about 740,000 distinct CDR3 sequences, roughly 40% observed once, and the top ten hold roughly 46%. CDR1 and CDR2 from the germline V gene are WNHNN and SYGVQD (reference sequence). This CDR3 is built from 16 residues. The V and J ends lost 6 bases and 5 bases, in that order; junction bases with no gene match: 9. Diagnostic conclusions were grounded in clinical symptoms, serum thyroxine, TRAb, thyroid ultrasound and orbital computed tomography. PBMCs had their origin in fresh peripheral blood (roughly 11 ml).

This clonotype was sampled from an adult man with Graves' ophthalmopathy. The V and J genes are TRBV10-1 and TRBJ2-7; 14 positions match TRBD2. The specimen was peripheral blood. The CDR3 is CASSSQGTSGSDEQYF. The DNA of the CDR3 is TGCGCCAGCAGCAGCCAAGGGACTAGCGGGAGCGACGAGCAGTACTTC.